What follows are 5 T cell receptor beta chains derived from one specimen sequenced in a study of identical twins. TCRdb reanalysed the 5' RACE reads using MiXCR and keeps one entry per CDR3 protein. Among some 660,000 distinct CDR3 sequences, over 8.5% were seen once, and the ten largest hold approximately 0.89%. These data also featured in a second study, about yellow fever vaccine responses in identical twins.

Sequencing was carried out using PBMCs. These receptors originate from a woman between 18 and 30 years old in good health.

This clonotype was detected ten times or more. CDR3 in DNA: TGCAGCGGTTTCGCCGGGACAGGGGCCGCTGAAGCTTTCTTT. Translated, it gives CSGFAGTGAAEAFF. This chain links TRBV29-1 with TRBJ1-1; 10 positions match TRBD1. V shed 7 bases, J shed 6 bases, and the junction held 11 bases outside the gene matches. CDR3 length: 14 amino acids. Germline V gene lookup returns CDR1 SQVTM and CDR2 ANQGSEA.

Here the CDR3 DNA reads TGTGCCAGCAGCGGAGATCTAGCGGGGGTGTCGCGGGAGCAGTACTTC. Protein: CASSGDLAGVSREQYF. The V gene is TRBV13, the J gene TRBJ2-7; 10 bases map to TRBD2. The germline gives CDR1 PRHDT, CDR2 FYEKMQ (reference sequence). The CDR3 has 16 residues. Trimming at V came to 5 bases and at J to 7 bases, leaving 14 bases not matched to a gene.

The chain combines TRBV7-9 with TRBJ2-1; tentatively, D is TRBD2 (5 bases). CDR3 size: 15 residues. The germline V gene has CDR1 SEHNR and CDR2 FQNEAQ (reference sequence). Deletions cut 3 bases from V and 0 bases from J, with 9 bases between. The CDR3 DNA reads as TGTGCCAGCAGCTTTTTGGGGAGCTCCTACAATGAGCAGTTCTTC. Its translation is CASSFLGSSYNEQFF. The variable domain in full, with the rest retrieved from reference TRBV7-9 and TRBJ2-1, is DTGVSQNPRHKITKRGQNVTFRCDPISEHNRLYWYRQTLGQGPEFLTYFQNEAQLEKSRLLSDRFSAERPKGSFSTLEIQRTEQGDSAMYLCASSFLGSSYNEQFFGPGTRLTVL.

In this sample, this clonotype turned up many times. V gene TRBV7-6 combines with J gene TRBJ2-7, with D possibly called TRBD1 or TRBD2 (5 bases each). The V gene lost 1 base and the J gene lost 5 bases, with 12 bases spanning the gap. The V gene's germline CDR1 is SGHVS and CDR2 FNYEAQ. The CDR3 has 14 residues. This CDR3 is CASSLGGATNEQYF. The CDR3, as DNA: TGTGCCAGCAGCTTAGGAGGGGCGACAAACGAGCAGTACTTC. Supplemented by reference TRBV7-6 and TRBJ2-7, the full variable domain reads GAGVSQSPRYKVTKRGQDVALRCDPISGHVSLYWYRQALGQGPEFLTYFNYEAQQDKSGLPNDRFSAERPEGSISTLTIQRTEQRDSAMYRCASSLGGATNEQYFGPGTRLTVT.

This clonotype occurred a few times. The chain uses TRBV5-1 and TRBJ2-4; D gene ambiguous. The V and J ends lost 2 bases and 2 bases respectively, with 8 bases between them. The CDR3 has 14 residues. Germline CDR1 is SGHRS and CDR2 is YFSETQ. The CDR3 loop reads CASSFGVSKNIQYF. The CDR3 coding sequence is TGCGCCAGCAGCTTCGGCGTGTCCAAAAACATTCAGTACTTC.